The entry below gives a single TCR beta chain sequence along with its context. Its antigen remains unidentified. This sample was included in a study of T cells in Graves' hyperthyroidism and ophthalmopathy. Study results and caveats: Blood also contained most expanded thyroid clonotypes above 0.001. Ophthalmopathy could be told apart from stable hyperthyroidism with a 13 V-J model.

The TCR beta CDR3 regions underwent amplification using RNA transcripts as the source. During a first-round RT-PCR of the TCR CDR3, the HTBI primer set was used. TCRdb ran MiXCR on the multiplex PCR reads and lists one entry per CDR3 protein. The sample yields some 500,000 distinct CDR3 sequences, approximately 15% seen once. In patients aged 18 to 65, hyperthyroidism was newly diagnosed, with duration under 2 months. A patient was excluded if there was uncontrolled infection, other autoimmune disease, pregnancy or lactation. The sequenced material came from blood. The TCR sequence derives from a woman between 18 and 30 years old with Graves' hyperthyroidism.

CDR3 in amino acids: CASSQDSQGAIGELFF. Here the CDR3 DNA reads TGTGCCAGCAGCCAAGATTCACAGGGGGCGATCGGGGAGCTGTTTTTT. This chain links TRBV3-1 with TRBJ2-2, with 9 bases identical to TRBD1. The CDR3 loop spans 16 amino acids. Unmatched junction bases numbered 6, after V lost 0 bases and J lost 7 bases. Germline V gene data show CDR1 as LGHDT and CDR2 as YNNKEL (reference sequence).